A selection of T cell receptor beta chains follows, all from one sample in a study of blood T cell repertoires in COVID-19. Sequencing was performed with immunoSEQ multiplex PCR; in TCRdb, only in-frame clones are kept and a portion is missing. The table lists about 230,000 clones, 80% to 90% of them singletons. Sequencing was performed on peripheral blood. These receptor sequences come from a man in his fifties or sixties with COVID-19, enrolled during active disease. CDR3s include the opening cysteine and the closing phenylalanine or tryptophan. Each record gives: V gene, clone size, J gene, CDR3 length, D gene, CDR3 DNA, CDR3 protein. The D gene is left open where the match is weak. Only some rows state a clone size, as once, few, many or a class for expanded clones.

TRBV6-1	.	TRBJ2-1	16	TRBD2	TGTGCCAGCAGTGCTACTAGCGGGGGGGCTATCGATGAGCAGTTCTTC	CASSATSGGAIDEQFF
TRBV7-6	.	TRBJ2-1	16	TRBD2	TGTGCCAGCAGCGGTAATCCGGGACTAAGGCTAGGTGAGCAGTTCTTC	CASSGNPGLRLGEQFF
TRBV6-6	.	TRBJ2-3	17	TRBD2	TGTGCCAGCAGTCGGACTAGCGGGATACTTAGCACAGATACGCAGTATTTT	CASSRTSGILSTDTQYF
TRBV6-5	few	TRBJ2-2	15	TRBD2	TGTGCCAGCAGGACCGGGACTAGAAACACCGGGGAGCTGTTTTTT	CASRTGTRNTGELFF
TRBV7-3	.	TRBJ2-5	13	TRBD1	TGTGCCAGCAGCTTCAGGGGGAAAGAGACCCAGTACTTC	CASSFRGKETQYF
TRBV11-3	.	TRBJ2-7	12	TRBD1	TGTGCCAGAGGGGGACAGGGCTACGAGCAGTACTTC	CARGGQGYEQYF
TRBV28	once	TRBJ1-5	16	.	TGTGCCAGCACCCTTTATCGCCCGGGGGGCAATCAGCCCCAGCATTTT	CASTLYRPGGNQPQHF
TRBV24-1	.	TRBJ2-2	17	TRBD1	TGTGCCACCAGTGATTCGACAGGGGTTGCGGGCACCGGGGAGCTGTTTTTT	CATSDSTGVAGTGELFF
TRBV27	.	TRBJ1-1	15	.	TGTGCCAGCATCACTCAAGGGGGGGGGAACACTGAAGCTTTCTTT	CASITQGGGNTEAFF
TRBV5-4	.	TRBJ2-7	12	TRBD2	TGTGCCAGCAGCTTGGCCGGGGGGGGATTGAACTTC	CASSLAGGGLNF
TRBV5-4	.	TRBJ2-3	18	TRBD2	TGTGCCAGCAGCGCAACCGGGACTAGCGGGGGGGCCGGAGATACGCAGTATTTT	CASSATGTSGGAGDTQYF
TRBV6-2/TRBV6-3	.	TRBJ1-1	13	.	TGTGCCAGCAGTTATGAGGGAAGAACTGAAGCTTTCTTT	CASSYEGRTEAFF
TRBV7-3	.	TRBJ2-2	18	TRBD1	TGTGCCAGCAGCCCTAATGGCGTGGGACAGGGAACCACCGGGGAGCTGTTTTTT	CASSPNGVGQGTTGELFF
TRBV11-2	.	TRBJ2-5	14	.	TGTGCCAGCAGCTTAGAACAGCCCCAAGAGACCCAGTACTTC	CASSLEQPQETQYF
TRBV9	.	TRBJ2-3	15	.	TGTGCCAGCAGCGTAGAGGGGCAACGGGCAGATACGCAGTATTTT	CASSVEGQRADTQYF
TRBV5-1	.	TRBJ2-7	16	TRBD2	TGCGCCAGCAGTCTGATATCTCCTAGCGGGCGGTACGAGCAGTACTTC	CASSLISPSGRYEQYF
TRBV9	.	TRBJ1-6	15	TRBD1	TGTGCCAGCAGCGTAGCTGGGGACAGGGTTTCACCCCTCCACTTT	CASSVAGDRVSPLHF
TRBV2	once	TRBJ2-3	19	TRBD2	TGTGCCAGCAGTGACCCACTAGCGGGAGGGCTCCCTAGCACAGATACGCAGTATTTT	CASSDPLAGGLPSTDTQYF
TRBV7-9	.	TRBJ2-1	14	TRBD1	TGTGCCAGCAGCTTAGGACAGGGGGCCAATGAGCAGTTCTTC	CASSLGQGANEQFF
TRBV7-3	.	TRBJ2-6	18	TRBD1	TGTGCCAGCAGCACAACCGGGACAGGGAGTCCTGGGGCCAACGTCCTGACTTTC	CASSTTGTGSPGANVLTF
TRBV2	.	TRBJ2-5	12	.	TGTGCCACCAAAACAGACCAAGAGACCCAGTACTTC	CATKTDQETQYF
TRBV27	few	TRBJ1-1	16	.	TGTGCCAGCAGTCTACACAGGGTTCGCGGGTCCACTGAAGCTTTCTTT	CASSLHRVRGSTEAFF
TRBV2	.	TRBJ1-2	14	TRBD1	TGTGCCAGCAGTGGACAGGGGACTAACTATGGCTACACCTTC	CASSGQGTNYGYTF
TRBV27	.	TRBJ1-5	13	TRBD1	TGTGCCGTTAAGGGACAGTTCAATCAGCCCCAGCATTTT	CAVKGQFNQPQHF
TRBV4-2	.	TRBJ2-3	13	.	TGTGCCAGCAGCCTAACAGACACAGATACGCAGTATTTT	CASSLTDTDTQYF
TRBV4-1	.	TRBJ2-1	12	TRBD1	TGCGCCAGCAGCCAGGGACAGGGCAAGCAGTTCTTC	CASSQGQGKQFF
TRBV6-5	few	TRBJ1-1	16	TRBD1	TGTGCCAGCAGTTACTCGGAGGGGGCATTGGGCACTGAAGCTTTCTTT	CASSYSEGALGTEAFF
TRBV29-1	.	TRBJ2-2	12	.	TGCAGCGCCGACACTTACACCGGGGAGCTGTTTTTT	CSADTYTGELFF
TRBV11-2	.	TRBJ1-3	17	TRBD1	TGTGCCAGCAGCTTAAGACTGGGACAGAAGCTGGAAAACACCATATATTTT	CASSLRLGQKLENTIYF
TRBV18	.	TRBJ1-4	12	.	TGTGCCAGCTCACCGTATAATGAAAAACTGTTTTTT	CASSPYNEKLFF
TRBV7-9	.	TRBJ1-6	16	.	TGTGCCAGCAGCCCGTTCTTCTTGACACATAATTCACCCCTCCACTTT	CASSPFFLTHNSPLHF
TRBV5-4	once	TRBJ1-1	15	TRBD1	TGTGCCAGCAGCACCCCGGGACAGGTGAACACTGAAGCTTTCTTT	CASSTPGQVNTEAFF
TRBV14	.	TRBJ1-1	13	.	TGTGCCAGCAGCGCCTCCGGGTACACTGAAGCTTTCTTT	CASSASGYTEAFF
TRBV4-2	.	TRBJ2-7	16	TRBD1	TGTGCCAGCAGCCAAGATTTACGGGACAGGGTGATCGAGCAGTACTTC	CASSQDLRDRVIEQYF
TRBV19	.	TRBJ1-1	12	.	TGTGCCAGTAGTCAAGGGGGCACTGAAGCTTTCTTT	CASSQGGTEAFF